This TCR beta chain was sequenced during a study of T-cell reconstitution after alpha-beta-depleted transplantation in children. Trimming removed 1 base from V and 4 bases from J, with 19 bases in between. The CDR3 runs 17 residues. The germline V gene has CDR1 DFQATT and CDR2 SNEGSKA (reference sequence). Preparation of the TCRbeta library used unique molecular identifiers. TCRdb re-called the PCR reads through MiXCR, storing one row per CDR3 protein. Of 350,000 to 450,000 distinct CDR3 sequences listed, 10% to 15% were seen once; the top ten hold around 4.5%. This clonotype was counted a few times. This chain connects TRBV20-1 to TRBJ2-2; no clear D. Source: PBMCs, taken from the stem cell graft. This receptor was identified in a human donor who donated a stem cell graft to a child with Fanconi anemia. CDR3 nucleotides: TGCAGTGCTAGAGGCGTTGGCGGCAGCACAATCACCGGGGAGCTGTTTTTT. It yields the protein CSARGVGGSTITGELFF.